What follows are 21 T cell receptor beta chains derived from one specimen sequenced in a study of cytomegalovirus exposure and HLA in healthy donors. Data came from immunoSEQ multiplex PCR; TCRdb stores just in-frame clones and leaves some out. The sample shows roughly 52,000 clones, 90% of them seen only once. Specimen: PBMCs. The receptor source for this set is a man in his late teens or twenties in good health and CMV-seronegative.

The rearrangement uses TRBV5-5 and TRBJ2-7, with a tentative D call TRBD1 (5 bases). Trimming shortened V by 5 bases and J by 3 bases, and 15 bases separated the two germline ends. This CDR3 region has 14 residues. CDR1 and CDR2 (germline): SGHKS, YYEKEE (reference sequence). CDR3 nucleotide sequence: TGTGCCAGCAGACAGACTGGACAAGTCTACGAGCAGTACTTC. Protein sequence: CASRQTGQVYEQYF.

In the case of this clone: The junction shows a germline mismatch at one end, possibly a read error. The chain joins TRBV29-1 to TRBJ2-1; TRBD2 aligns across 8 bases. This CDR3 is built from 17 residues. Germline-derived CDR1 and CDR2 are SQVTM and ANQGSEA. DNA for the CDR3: TGCAGCGTCGAAGGGGGTGTACTCCCGGGGGGGGGCAATGAGCAGTTCTTC. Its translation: CSVEGGVLPGGGNEQFF.

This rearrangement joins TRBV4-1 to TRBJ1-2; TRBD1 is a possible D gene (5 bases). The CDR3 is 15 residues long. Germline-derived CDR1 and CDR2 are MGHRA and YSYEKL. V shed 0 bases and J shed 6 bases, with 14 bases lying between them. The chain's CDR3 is CASSQDISRVDGYTF. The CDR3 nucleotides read TGCGCCAGCAGCCAAGATATTAGCAGGGTGGATGGCTACACCTTC.

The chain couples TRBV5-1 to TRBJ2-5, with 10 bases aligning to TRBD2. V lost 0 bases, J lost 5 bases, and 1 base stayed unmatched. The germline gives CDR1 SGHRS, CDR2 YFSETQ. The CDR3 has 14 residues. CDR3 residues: CASSLAAGGETQYF. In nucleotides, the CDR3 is TGCGCCAGCAGCTTGGCAGCGGGAGGGGAGACCCAGTACTTC.

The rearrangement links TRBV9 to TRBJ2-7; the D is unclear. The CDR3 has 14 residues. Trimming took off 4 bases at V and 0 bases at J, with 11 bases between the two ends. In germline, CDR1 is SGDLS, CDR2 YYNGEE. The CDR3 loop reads CASSPSVDSYEQYF. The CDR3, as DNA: TGTGCCAGCAGCCCCTCAGTTGACTCCTACGAGCAGTACTTC.

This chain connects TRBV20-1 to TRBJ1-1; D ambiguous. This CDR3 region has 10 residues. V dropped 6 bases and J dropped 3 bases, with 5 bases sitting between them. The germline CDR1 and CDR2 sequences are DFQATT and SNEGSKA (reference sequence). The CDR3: CSAPDTEAFF. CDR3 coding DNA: TGCAGTGCCCCGGACACTGAAGCTTTCTTT.

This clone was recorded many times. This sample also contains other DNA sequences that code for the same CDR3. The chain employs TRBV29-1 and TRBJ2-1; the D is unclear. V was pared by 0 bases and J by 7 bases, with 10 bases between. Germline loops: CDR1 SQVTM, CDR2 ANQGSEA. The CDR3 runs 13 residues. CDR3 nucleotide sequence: TGCAGCGTTGAAGAGGGCGTCGGAAATGAGCAGTTCTTC. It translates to CSVEEGVGNEQFF.

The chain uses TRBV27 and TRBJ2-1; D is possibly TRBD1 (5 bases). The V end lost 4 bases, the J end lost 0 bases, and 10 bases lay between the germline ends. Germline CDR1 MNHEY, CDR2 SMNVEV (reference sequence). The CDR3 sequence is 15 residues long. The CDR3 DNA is TGTGCCAGCAGTTCGGACACCCGCTCCTACAATGAGCAGTTCTTC. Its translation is CASSSDTRSYNEQFF.

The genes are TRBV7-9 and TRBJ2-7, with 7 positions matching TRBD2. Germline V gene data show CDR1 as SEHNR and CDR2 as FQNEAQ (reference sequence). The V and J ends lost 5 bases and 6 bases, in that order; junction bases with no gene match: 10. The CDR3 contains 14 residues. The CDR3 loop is CASSPRAGTGEQYF. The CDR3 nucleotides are TGTGCCAGCAGCCCCCGAGCGGGGACGGGCGAGCAGTACTTC.

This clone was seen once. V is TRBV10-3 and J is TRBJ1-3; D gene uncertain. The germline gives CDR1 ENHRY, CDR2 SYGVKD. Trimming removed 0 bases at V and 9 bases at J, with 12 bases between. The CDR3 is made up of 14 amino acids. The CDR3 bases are TGTGCCATCAGTGAGTCGGCGGGGTTAGGCACCATATATTTT. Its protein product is CAISESAGLGTIYF.

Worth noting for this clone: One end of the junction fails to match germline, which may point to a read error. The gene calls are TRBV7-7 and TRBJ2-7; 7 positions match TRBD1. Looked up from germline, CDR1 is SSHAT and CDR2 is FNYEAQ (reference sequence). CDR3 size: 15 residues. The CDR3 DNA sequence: TGTGCTAGCAGCAAAACAGGGGCCCGTGGGGACGAGCAGTACTTC. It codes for CASSKTGARGDEQYF.

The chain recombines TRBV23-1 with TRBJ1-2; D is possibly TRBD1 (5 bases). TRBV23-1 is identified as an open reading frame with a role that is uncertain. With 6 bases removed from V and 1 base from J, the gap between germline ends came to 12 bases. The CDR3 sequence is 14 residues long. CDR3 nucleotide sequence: TGCGCCAGCAGAACCGCAGGGTGTAACTATGGCTACACCTTC. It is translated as CASRTAGCNYGYTF.

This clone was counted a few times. The CDR3 DNA reads TGTGCCAGCAGTTTGGGAAGGAGCGGGACATCGCGGGCCCAAGGAGATACGCAGTATTTT. It codes for CASSLGRSGTSRAQGDTQYF. The genes are TRBV2 and TRBJ2-3, with TRBD2 as a possible D gene (7 bases). Trimming took 5 bases from V and 5 from J, leaving 32 bases between them. Germline CDR1 and CDR2: SNHLY and FYNNEI. This CDR3 contains 20 residues.

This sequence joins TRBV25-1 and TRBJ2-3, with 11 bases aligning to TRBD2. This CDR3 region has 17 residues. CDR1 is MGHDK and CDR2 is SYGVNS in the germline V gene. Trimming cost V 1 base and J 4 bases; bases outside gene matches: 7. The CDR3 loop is CASSELELAGDPDTQYF. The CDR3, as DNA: TGTGCCAGCAGTGAATTGGAACTAGCGGGAGATCCAGATACGCAGTATTTT. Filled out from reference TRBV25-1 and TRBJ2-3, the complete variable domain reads EADIYQTPRYLVIGTGKKITLECSQTMGHDKMYWYQQDPGMELHLIHYSYGVNSTEKGDLSSESTVSRIRTEHFPLTLESARPSHTSQYLCASSELELAGDPDTQYFGPGTRLTVL.

Written as DNA, the CDR3 is TGTGCCAGTAAGGCAGGGCTCTCCTACGAGCAGTACTTC. Translating gives CASKAGLSYEQYF. This chain joins TRBV28 and TRBJ2-7, with D perhaps TRBD1 (5 bases). V shed 9 bases and J shed 0 bases, with 12 bases lying between them. CDR1 and CDR2 from the germline V gene are MDHEN and SYDVKM. The CDR3 is 13 residues long.

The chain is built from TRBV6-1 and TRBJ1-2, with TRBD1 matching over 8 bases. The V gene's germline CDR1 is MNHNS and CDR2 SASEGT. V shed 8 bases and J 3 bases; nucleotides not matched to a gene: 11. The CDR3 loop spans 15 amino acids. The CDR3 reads CASRQGASGDYGYTF. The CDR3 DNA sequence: TGTGCCAGCCGGCAGGGGGCAAGTGGGGACTATGGCTACACCTTC.

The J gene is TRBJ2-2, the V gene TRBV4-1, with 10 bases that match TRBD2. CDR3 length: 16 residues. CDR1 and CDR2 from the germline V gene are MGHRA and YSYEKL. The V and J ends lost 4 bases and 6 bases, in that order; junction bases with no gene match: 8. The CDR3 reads CASSLGGAGGSGELFF. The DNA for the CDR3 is TGCGCCAGCAGCCTGGGTGGAGCGGGAGGGTCCGGGGAGCTGTTTTTT.

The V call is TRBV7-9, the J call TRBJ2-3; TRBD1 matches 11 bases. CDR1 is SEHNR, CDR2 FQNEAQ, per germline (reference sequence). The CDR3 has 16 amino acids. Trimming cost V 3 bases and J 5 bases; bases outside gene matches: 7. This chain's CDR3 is CASSFSGTGGLDTQYF. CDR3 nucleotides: TGTGCCAGCAGCTTTTCCGGGACAGGGGGATTAGATACGCAGTATTTT.

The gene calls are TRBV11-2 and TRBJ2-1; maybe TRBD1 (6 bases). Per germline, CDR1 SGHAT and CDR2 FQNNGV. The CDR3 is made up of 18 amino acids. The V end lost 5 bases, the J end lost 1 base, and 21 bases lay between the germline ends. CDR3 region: CASSLFFSGTGSYNEQFF. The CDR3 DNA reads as TGTGCCAGCAGCCTTTTCTTCAGCGGAACAGGGTCCTACAATGAGCAGTTCTTC.

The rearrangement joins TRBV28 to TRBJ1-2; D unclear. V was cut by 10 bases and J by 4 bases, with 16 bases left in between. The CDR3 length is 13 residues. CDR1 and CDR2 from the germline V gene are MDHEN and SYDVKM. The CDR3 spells CATKRSGSYGYTF. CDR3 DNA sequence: TGTGCCACCAAACGTTCGGGGTCCTATGGCTACACCTTC.

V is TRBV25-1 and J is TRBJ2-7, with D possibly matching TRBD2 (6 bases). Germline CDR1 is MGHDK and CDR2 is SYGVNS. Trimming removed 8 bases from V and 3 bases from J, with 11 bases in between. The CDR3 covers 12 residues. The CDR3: CASGGTFYEQYF. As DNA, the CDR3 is TGTGCCAGCGGGGGGACTTTCTACGAGCAGTACTTC.